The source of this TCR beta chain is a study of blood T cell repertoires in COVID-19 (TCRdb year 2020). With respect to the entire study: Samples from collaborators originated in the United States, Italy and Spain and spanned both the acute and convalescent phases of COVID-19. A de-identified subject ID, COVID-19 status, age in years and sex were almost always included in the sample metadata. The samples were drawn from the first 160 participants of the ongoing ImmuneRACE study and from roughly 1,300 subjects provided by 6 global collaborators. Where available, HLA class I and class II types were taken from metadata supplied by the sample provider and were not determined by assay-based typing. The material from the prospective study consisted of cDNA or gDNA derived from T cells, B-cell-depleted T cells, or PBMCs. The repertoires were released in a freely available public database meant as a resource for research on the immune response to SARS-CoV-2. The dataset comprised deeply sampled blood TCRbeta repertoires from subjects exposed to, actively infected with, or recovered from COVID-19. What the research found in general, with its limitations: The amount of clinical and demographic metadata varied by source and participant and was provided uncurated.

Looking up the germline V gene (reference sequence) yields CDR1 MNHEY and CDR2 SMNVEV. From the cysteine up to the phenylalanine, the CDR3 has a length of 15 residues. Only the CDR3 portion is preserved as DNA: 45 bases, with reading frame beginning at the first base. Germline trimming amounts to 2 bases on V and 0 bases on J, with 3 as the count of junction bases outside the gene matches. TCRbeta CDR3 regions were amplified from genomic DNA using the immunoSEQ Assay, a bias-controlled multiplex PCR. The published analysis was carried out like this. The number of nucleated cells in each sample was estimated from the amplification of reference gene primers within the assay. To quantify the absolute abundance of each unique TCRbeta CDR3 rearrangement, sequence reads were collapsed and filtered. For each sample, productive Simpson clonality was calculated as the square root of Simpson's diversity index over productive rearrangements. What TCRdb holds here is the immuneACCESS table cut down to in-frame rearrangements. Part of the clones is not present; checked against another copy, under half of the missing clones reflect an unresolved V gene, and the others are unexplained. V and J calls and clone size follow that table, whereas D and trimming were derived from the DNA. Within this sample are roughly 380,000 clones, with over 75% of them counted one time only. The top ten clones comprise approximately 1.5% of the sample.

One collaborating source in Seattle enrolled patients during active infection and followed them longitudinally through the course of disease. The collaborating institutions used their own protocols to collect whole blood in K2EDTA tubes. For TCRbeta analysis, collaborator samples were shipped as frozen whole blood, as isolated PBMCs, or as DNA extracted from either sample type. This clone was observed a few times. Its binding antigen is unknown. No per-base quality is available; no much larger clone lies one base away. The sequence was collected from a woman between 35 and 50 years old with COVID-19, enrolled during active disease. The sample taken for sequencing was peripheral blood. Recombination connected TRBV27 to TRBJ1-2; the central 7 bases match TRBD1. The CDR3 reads CASSLSGTANYGYTF. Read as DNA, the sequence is TGTGCCAGCAGTTTAAGTGGGACAGCTAACTATGGCTACACCTTC.